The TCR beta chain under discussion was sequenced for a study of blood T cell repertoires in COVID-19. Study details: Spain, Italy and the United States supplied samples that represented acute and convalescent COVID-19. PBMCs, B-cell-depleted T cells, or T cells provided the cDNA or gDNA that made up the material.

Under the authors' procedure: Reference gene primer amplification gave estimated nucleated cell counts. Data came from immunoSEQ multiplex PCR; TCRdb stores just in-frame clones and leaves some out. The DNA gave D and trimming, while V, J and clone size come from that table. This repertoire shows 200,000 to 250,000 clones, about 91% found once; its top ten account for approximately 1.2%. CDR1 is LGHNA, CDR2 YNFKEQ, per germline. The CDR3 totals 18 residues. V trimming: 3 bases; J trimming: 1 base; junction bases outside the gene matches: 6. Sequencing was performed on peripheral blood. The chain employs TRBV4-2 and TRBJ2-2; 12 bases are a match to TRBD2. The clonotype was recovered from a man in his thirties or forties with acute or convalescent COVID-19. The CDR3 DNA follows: TGTGCCAGCAGCCACTCAGCTAGCGGGAGGGTGAACACCGGGGAGCTGTTTTTT. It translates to CASSHSASGRVNTGELFF.